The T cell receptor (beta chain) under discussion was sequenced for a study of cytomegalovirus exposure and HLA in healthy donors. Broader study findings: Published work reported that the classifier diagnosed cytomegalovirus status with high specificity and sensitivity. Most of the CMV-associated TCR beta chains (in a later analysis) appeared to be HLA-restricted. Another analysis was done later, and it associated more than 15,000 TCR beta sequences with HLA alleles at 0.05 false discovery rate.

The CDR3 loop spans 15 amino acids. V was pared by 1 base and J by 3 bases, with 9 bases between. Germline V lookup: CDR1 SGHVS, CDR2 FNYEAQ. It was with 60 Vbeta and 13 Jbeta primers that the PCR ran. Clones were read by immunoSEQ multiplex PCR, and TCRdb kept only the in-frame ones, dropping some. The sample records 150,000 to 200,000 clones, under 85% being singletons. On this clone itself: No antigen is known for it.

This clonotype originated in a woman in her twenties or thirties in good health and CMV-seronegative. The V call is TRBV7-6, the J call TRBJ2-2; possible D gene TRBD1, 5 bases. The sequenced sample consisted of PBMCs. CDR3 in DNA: TGTGCCAGCAGCTTAGTAGGGGTTGACACCGGGGAGCTGTTTTTT. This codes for CASSLVGVDTGELFF.